Each of the 8 T cell receptor beta chains below was sequenced from the same sample in a study of blood T cell repertoires in COVID-19. Here immunoSEQ multiplex PCR was the method, and the copy in TCRdb shows in-frame clones only, minus some. Of about 130,000 clones listed, about four fifths were seen once; the top ten hold roughly a fifth. Sequenced material: peripheral blood. The source of these receptors is an elderly man with acute or convalescent COVID-19.

CDR3 amino acids: CASSFTGGAGNTIYF. The CDR3 region has the DNA TGTGCCAGCAGCTTTACAGGGGGCGCTGGAAACACCATATATTTT. The rearrangement joins TRBV7-2 to TRBJ1-3; 9 nucleotides align to TRBD1. The germline V gene has CDR1 SGHTA and CDR2 FQGNSA. J lost 2 bases, V lost 3 bases, and 2 bases had no gene match. CDR3 size: 15 residues.

This chain uses TRBV7-9 with TRBJ1-4; TRBD1 aligns across 10 bases. V gave up 5 bases and J gave up 4 bases; unmatched junction bases: 4. Germline V gene data show CDR1 as SEHNR and CDR2 as FQNEAQ (reference sequence). This CDR3 spans 15 amino acids. For the CDR3, the DNA is TGTGCCAGCAGCGACCGGGACAGGGGTAATGAAAAACTGTTTTTT. Amino acid sequence: CASSDRDRGNEKLFF.

This chain joins TRBV7-2 and TRBJ2-3, with 10 bases aligning to TRBD2. CDR3 length equals 17 residues. V dropped 2 bases and J dropped 0; count of bases not matched to a gene: 5. The germline V gene encodes CDR1 SGHTA and CDR2 FQGNSA. DNA for the CDR3: TGTGCCAGCAGCTTAAGAGGACTAGCGGCTAGCACAGATACGCAGTATTTT. Translating it yields CASSLRGLAASTDTQYF.

The CDR3 sequence: CARLGTGNTIYF. The DNA of the CDR3 is TGCGCCAGGCTCGGGACTGGAAACACCATATATTTT. The chain carries TRBV5-1 and TRBJ1-3; D ambiguous. V lost 8 bases, J lost 2 bases, and 8 bases lay in between. Germline V lookup: CDR1 SGHRS, CDR2 YFSETQ. The CDR3 loop spans 12 amino acids.

The sample holds a few counts of this clone. The J gene is TRBJ2-1, the V gene TRBV14, with a weak D call TRBD2 (6 bases). The CDR3 totals 14 residues. Between the trimmed V and J ends, which lost 0 bases and 12 bases, there was a span of 15 bases. CDR1 is SGHDN and CDR2 is FVKESK in the germline V gene. The CDR3 region has the DNA TGTGCCAGCAGCCAAGATATCGGGAGCCGAGGGCAGTTCTTC. Protein: CASSQDIGSRGQFF.

The chain joins TRBV18 to TRBJ1-1, with a weak D call TRBD1 (6 bases). V was cut by 2 bases and J by 1 base, with 11 bases left in between. Germline CDR1 is KGHSH and CDR2 is LQKENI. The CDR3 loop spans 15 amino acids. CDR3 sequence: CASSPNGGANTEAFF. The CDR3 DNA sequence: TGTGCCAGCTCACCAAACGGGGGGGCGAACACTGAAGCTTTCTTT.

The sample holds one count of this clone. V is TRBV5-1 and J is TRBJ2-6; no clear D. Per germline, CDR1 SGHRS and CDR2 YFSETQ. The ends were cut back, 0 bases at V and 1 base at J, with 5 bases in the middle. The CDR3 has 15 residues. CDR3: CASSLVQSGANVLTF. CDR3 nucleotides: TGCGCCAGCAGCTTGGTGCAGTCTGGGGCCAACGTCCTGACTTTC.

V is TRBV28 and J is TRBJ1-5, with TRBD1 matching 8 bases. Germline values: CDR1 MDHEN, CDR2 SYDVKM. CDR3 length: 15 residues. With V trimmed by 6 bases and J by 1 base, 5 bases remained unmatched. In nucleotides, the CDR3 is TGTGCCAGCAGCCGGACAGGGTACAGCAATCAGCCCCAGCATTTT. The encoded protein is CASSRTGYSNQPQHF. The whole variable domain, filled in from reference TRBV28 and TRBJ1-5, reads DVKVTQSSRYLVKRTGEKVFLECVQDMDHENMFWYRQDPGLGLRLIYFSYDVKMKEKGDIPEGYSVSREKKERFSLILESASTNQTSMYLCASSRTGYSNQPQHFGDGTRLSIL.